This T cell receptor (beta chain) was recorded in a study of cytomegalovirus exposure and HLA in healthy donors. Whole-study context: Falling in the Caucasian-associated ancestry cluster were 81% of under 500 genotyped donors. Overall study results and limits: Some segments of the V type, notably TRBV6-2 and TRBV6-3, were excluded as indistinguishable.

Comments on this clone: Its antigen is unknown.

The PCR had 60 Vbeta and 13 Jbeta primers. Produced via immunoSEQ multiplex PCR; TCRdb's table is partial and in-frame only. Of more than 95,000 clones in the sample, about 79% were seen once. Trimming at V came to 2 bases and at J to 3 bases, leaving 0 bases not matched to a gene. The CDR3 consists of 13 residues. In germline, CDR1 is MGHDK, CDR2 SYGVNS. The source material was PBMCs. J is TRBJ1-2 and V is TRBV25-1; 7 bases are a match to TRBD1. This clonotype originated in a woman aged 50 to 60 in good health and CMV-seronegative. CDR3 DNA: TGTGCCAGCAGTGAAACAGGGGACTATGGCTACACCTTC. This sequence encodes CASSETGDYGYTF.